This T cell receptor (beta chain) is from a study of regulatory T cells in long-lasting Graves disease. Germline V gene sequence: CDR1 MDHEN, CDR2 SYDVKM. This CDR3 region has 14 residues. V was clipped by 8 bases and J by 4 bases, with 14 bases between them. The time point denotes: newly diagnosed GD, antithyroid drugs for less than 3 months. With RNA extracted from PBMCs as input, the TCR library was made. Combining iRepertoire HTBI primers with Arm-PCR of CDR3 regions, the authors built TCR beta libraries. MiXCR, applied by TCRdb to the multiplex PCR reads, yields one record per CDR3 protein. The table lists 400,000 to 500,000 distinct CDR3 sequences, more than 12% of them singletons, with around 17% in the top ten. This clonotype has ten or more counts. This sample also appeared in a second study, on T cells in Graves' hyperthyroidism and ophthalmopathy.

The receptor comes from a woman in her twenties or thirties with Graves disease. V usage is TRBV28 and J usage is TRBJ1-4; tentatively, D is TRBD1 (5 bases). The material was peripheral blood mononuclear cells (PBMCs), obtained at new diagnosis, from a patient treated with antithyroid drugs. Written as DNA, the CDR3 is TGTGCCAGCTGGGGACGGAACCTTAATGAAAAACTGTTTTTT. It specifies CASWGRNLNEKLFF.